Listed below are T cell receptor beta chains from one sample, sequenced in a study of blood T cell repertoires in COVID-19. Repertoires were generated with immunoSEQ multiplex PCR, while TCRdb's copy carries only in-frame clones and drops some. The sample lists about 74,000 clones, 70% to 75% occurring once. The specimen sequenced was peripheral blood. These receptors came from a man between 65 and 85 years old with acute or convalescent COVID-19. Each CDR3 is given with its conserved first and last residue. Fields, in order: J gene, clone size, V gene, D gene, CDR3 DNA, CDR3 protein. D genes are given only for firm matches. The size of a clone is reported for some rows only, either as once, few or many, or as a class for expanded clones.

TRBJ1-5,-,TRBV18,TRBD1,TGTGCCAGCTCAACCGGGACAGGGGATCAGCCCCAGCATTTT,CASSTGTGDQPQHF
TRBJ1-1,-,TRBV10-3,-,TGTGCCATCAGTGAGGTTCCCGGAGGCACTGAAGCTTTCTTT,CAISEVPGGTEAFF
TRBJ2-7,-,TRBV4-1,TRBD1,TGCGCCAGCAGCCTTCCGGGACAGGGAAATCTCGAGCAGTACTTC,CASSLPGQGNLEQYF
TRBJ1-2,few,TRBV5-1,TRBD1,TGCGCCAGCAGCTTGAACCACCCCGGACAGGGAGGGGATGGCTACACCTTC,CASSLNHPGQGGDGYTF
TRBJ2-7,once,TRBV4-2,TRBD2,TGTGCCAGCAGCCAAGATCTTGGTAGCGGGAGTTTTTCCTACGAGCAGTACTTC,CASSQDLGSGSFSYEQYF
TRBJ2-1,once,TRBV3-1/TRBV3-2,TRBD2,TGTGCCAGCAGCCAAGATGGAGCGGGAGGCGGGGGAAATGAGCAGTTCTTC,CASSQDGAGGGGNEQFF
TRBJ2-3,-,TRBV7-2,TRBD2,TGTGCCAGCAGCTTATTCGGGAAGAGCGGGACCACAGATACGCAGTATTTT,CASSLFGKSGTTDTQYF
TRBJ2-5,once,TRBV14,-,TGTGCCAGCAGCCAGGGTAGGGGCCACTCCTCCCAAGAGACCCAGTACTTC,CASSQGRGHSSQETQYF
TRBJ2-5,many,TRBV5-5,-,TGTGCCAGCAGCTTGTATAGGGAGGAGACCCAGTACTTC,CASSLYREETQYF
TRBJ2-4,once,TRBV7-9,-,TGTGCCAGCAGCTTACCCATAGCCAAAAACATTCAGTACTTC,CASSLPIAKNIQYF
TRBJ1-6,-,TRBV5-6,-,TGTGCCAGCAGCCGCCCCTGGGAGAATTCACCCCTCCACTTT,CASSRPWENSPLHF
TRBJ1-1,-,TRBV7-8,-,TGTGCCAGCAGCTTAGGACTGATGAACACTGAAGCTTTCTTT,CASSLGLMNTEAFF
TRBJ2-1,-,TRBV11-3,-,TGTGCCAGCAGCTTTGGCCCTTCCTACAATGAGCAGTTCTTC,CASSFGPSYNEQFF
TRBJ2-3,-,TRBV7-2,TRBD2,TGTGCCAGCAGCTTAAATAGCGGGAGGGTAGATACGCAGTATTTT,CASSLNSGRVDTQYF
TRBJ1-3,-,TRBV29-1,-,TGCAGCGTTTCATACGGGAACTCTGGAAACACCATATATTTT,CSVSYGNSGNTIYF
TRBJ1-5,-,TRBV4-2,-,TGTGCCAGCAGCCAAGATGACAGCTCGGCGAATCAGCCCCAGCATTTT,CASSQDDSSANQPQHF
TRBJ1-1,-,TRBV6-5,-,TGTGCCAGCTGCCGGCACACCTTAGCAGCGACTGAAGCTTTCTTT,CASCRHTLAATEAFF
TRBJ1-4,-,TRBV15,-,TGTGCCACCAGCGTTAGAACAGGGAGTTGGGAAAAACTGTTTTTT,CATSVRTGSWEKLFF
TRBJ1-4,-,TRBV5-5,-,TGTGCCAGCAGCTTGGCGGGTGGGTATGAAAAACTGTTTTTT,CASSLAGGYEKLFF
TRBJ2-2,once,TRBV29-1,-,TGCAGCGTCGACGAGAGGGGGACCGGGGAGCTGTTTTTT,CSVDERGTGELFF
TRBJ1-1,-,TRBV29-1,-,TGCACCAGTCAGGGGATGGACACTGAAGCTTTCTTT,CTSQGMDTEAFF
TRBJ2-7,many,TRBV12-3/TRBV12-4,-,TGTGCCAGCAGTTTCGGGGTCTCCTACGAGCAGTACTTC,CASSFGVSYEQYF
TRBJ2-7,-,TRBV5-4,-,TGTGCCAGCAGCTTGGTGCGGGACGCCCACGAGCAGTACTTC,CASSLVRDAHEQYF
TRBJ2-7,few,TRBV7-2,-,TGTGCCAGCAGCTTAATACCGGGGGAAACCTACGAGCAGTACTTC,CASSLIPGETYEQYF
TRBJ2-1,once,TRBV29-1,-,TGCAGCGTAGCTCCGGACACCATCATGGGTGAGCAGTTCTTC,CSVAPDTIMGEQFF
TRBJ2-3,-,TRBV9,-,TGTGCCAGCAGCGTCCCCAACACAGATACGCAGTATTTT,CASSVPNTDTQYF
TRBJ1-5,-,TRBV7-9,-,TGTGCCAGCAGCCCACAGGACCACAATCAGCCCCAGCATTTT,CASSPQDHNQPQHF
TRBJ2-4,-,TRBV4-2,TRBD1,TGTGCCAGCAGCCAGGGACAGGGGTTGGACATTCAGTACTTC,CASSQGQGLDIQYF
TRBJ2-5,-,TRBV5-4,-,TGTGCCAGCAGCCACCGACAGGGAGGAGAGACCCAGTACTTC,CASSHRQGGETQYF
TRBJ2-2,-,TRBV10-3,TRBD2,TGTGCCATCACCGGGACTAGCAACACCGGGGAGCTGTTTTTT,CAITGTSNTGELFF
TRBJ2-7,-,TRBV6-5,TRBD1,TGTGCCAGCAGTTACTCAGGACAGGAAACCTACGAGCAGTACTTC,CASSYSGQETYEQYF
TRBJ2-7,-,TRBV9,TRBD1,TGTGCCAGCAGCGCCGGGGACAGTTCGTACGAGCAGTACTTC,CASSAGDSSYEQYF
TRBJ2-4,-,TRBV7-9,-,TGTGCCAGCAGCTTAGTGGGACTAGCCAAAAACATTCAGTACTTC,CASSLVGLAKNIQYF
TRBJ2-2,-,TRBV7-8,TRBD2,TGTGCCAGCAGCCCCACCGGGACTAGCGGGGCCGCGAACACCGGGGAGCTGTTTTTT,CASSPTGTSGAANTGELFF
TRBJ2-4,-,TRBV24-1,-,TGTGCCACCAGTGATTCAGTGGGGCCCGTAAACATTCAGTACTTC,CATSDSVGPVNIQYF
TRBJ1-5,-,TRBV19,TRBD1,TGTGCCAGTAGTCCCTCGACAGGGGATCAGCCCCAGCATTTT,CASSPSTGDQPQHF
TRBJ2-2,-,TRBV27,-,TGTGCCAGCAGTTTATCACCGCGAACCGGGGAGCTGTTTTTT,CASSLSPRTGELFF
TRBJ2-3,once,TRBV6-2/TRBV6-3,TRBD1,TGTGCCAGCAGTCCATGGACAGGGTCACGGACAGATACGCAGTATTTT,CASSPWTGSRTDTQYF
TRBJ2-5,-,TRBV6-6,TRBD2,TGTGCCAGCAGGGCGACTAGCGGATCAGAGACCCAGTACTTC,CASRATSGSETQYF
TRBJ2-1,-,TRBV4-2,TRBD2,TGTGCCAGCAGCCAAGAGGGGACTAGCGGGAGCCCCCTCTACAATGAGCAGTTCTTC,CASSQEGTSGSPLYNEQFF
TRBJ1-2,-,TRBV5-6,TRBD1,TGTGCCAGCAGCTTGGGACAGGGAATGAATGGCTACACCTTC,CASSLGQGMNGYTF
TRBJ1-1,-,TRBV6-1,-,TGTGCCAGCAGTGAAGTTGACAGTAGCACTGAAGCTTTCTTT,CASSEVDSSTEAFF
TRBJ2-1,-,TRBV7-6,TRBD1,TGTGCCAGCAGCCCGGACAGGAGCTCCTACAATGAGCAGTTCTTC,CASSPDRSSYNEQFF
TRBJ2-2,-,TRBV7-9,TRBD1,TGTGCCAGCAGCTTCGGGACAGGGCGCACCGGGGAGCTGTTTTTT,CASSFGTGRTGELFF
TRBJ2-7,-,TRBV5-1,TRBD1,TGCGCCAGCAGCCCGACAGGGGGCTACGAGCAGTACTTC,CASSPTGGYEQYF
TRBJ1-4,-,TRBV18,TRBD1,TGTGCCAGCTCACGCCAAACAGGGGGGAACGAAAAACTGTTTTTT,CASSRQTGGNEKLFF
TRBJ2-6,few,TRBV11-2,-,TGTGCCAGCAGCTTAAATCAGGGCAACTCTGGGGCCAACGTCCTGACTTTC,CASSLNQGNSGANVLTF